This record looks at one TCR beta chain sequence and its context. This sample was taken from a study of shared clonotypes between healthy human individuals. Execution of the assay was at deep level. The table came from immunoSEQ multiplex PCR; TCRdb's copy has only in-frame clones and leaves some out. The profile covers roughly 650,000 clones, with around 97% appearing a single time and 0.045% to 0.06% taken by the ten largest. The CDR3 runs to 16 residues. Germline values: CDR1 LNHNV, CDR2 YYDKDF (reference sequence). Sequencing was performed on naive CD4+ T cells sorted from blood. Subset: CD45RA+ positively selected. The genes are TRBV15 and TRBJ2-5, with 10 bases identical to TRBD1. The J call may be mistaken, given a closer DNA end match to TRBJ2-7. The origin of this receptor is a woman younger than 45 in good health. CDR3 sequence: CATSRNPGQGNYEQYF. For the CDR3, the DNA is TGTGCCACCAGCAGAAATCCGGGACAGGGGAACTACGAGCAGTACTTC.